These 17 T cell receptor beta chains were sequenced from one sample in a study of T cell changes during pregnancy in multiple sclerosis. TCRdb's table, derived via immunoSEQ multiplex PCR, lists solely in-frame clones and lacks some. The sample holds some 80,000 clones, roughly nine tenths seen once. Sequencing used peripheral blood, obtained in the first trimester of pregnancy. Source of these receptors: a female donor with multiple sclerosis, enrolled in a pregnancy study.

This chain links TRBV7-9 with TRBJ2-5, with 12 nucleotides matching TRBD2. CDR1 is SEHNR, CDR2 FQNEAQ, per germline (reference sequence). The J segment lost 2 bases and the V segment lost 6 bases, leaving 7 bases of the junction unmatched. This CDR3 comprises 16 residues. CDR3 DNA: TGTGCCAGCAGTTCTGGACTAGCGGGGCCTCAAGAGACCCAGTACTTC. Translating it yields CASSSGLAGPQETQYF.

The chain joins TRBV19 to TRBJ2-5; D might be TRBD2 (6 bases). Germline V CDR1 and CDR2: LNHDA, SQIVND (reference sequence). The CDR3 runs to 16 residues. The V gene lost 5 bases and the J gene lost 0 bases, with 16 bases spanning the gap. The CDR3 DNA reads TGTGCCAGTAGTCCCCGGGGGAGCGAGAACCAAGAGACCCAGTACTTC. It codes for CASSPRGSENQETQYF.

The rearrangement links TRBV19 to TRBJ1-4, with 10 bases aligning to TRBD1. Germline V gene sequence: CDR1 LNHDA, CDR2 SQIVND (reference sequence). CDR3 length: 15 residues. J gave up 5 bases and V 5 bases, and 5 bases lay outside the gene matches. This CDR3 is CASSPPGQGNEKLFF. CDR3 nucleotide sequence: TGTGCCAGTAGTCCCCCGGGACAGGGGAATGAAAAACTGTTTTTT.

The chain is built from TRBV10-3 and TRBJ1-3; 7 bases are a match to TRBD1. V was pared by 6 bases and J by 2 bases, with 7 bases of the junction left unmatched. CDR3 size: 15 residues. CDR1 and CDR2 from the germline V gene are ENHRY and SYGVKD. The CDR3 loop reads CAISVNRGTGNTIYF. In DNA, the CDR3 is TGTGCCATCAGCGTAAACAGGGGTACTGGAAACACCATATATTTT.

The chain links TRBV28 to TRBJ1-1; 7 nucleotides line up with TRBD1. Trimming took 5 bases from V and 1 from J; bases not matched to a gene: 7. CDR3 length: 15 amino acids. The germline gives CDR1 MDHEN, CDR2 SYDVKM. For the CDR3, the DNA is TGTGCCAGCAGTCCTCCGACAGGGAGGAACACTGAAGCTTTCTTT. Protein: CASSPPTGRNTEAFF. Full variable domain (outside the CDR3, taken from reference TRBV28 and TRBJ1-1): DVKVTQSSRYLVKRTGEKVFLECVQDMDHENMFWYRQDPGLGLRLIYFSYDVKMKEKGDIPEGYSVSREKKERFSLILESASTNQTSMYLCASSPPTGRNTEAFFGQGTRLTVV.

The genes are TRBV15 and TRBJ2-7; the match to TRBD1 covers 9 bases. Germline V gene sequence: CDR1 LNHNV, CDR2 YYDKDF (reference sequence). The CDR3 length is 16 residues. V shed 0 bases, J shed 2 bases, and the junction held 5 bases outside the gene matches. For the CDR3, the DNA is TGTGCCACCAGCAGAGATCTAAGACAGGGGGCCTACGAGCAGTACTTC. Protein product: CATSRDLRQGAYEQYF.

This clone came up once. The V call is TRBV9, the J call TRBJ2-5; TRBD2 agrees at 13 bases. Per germline, CDR1 SGDLS and CDR2 YYNGEE. The CDR3 is 16 residues long. The trim removed 4 bases at V and 5 bases at J, leaving 8 bases unmatched. CDR3 in DNA: TGTGCCAGCAGCTCCCGGACTAGCGGGAGTCCCGAGACCCAGTACTTC. Amino acids: CASSSRTSGSPETQYF. Combining the CDR3 with reference TRBV9 and TRBJ2-5 gives the whole variable domain DSGVTQTPKHLITATGQRVTLRCSPRSGDLSVYWYQQSLDQGLQFLIQYYNGEERAKGNILERFSAQQFPDLHSELNLSSLELGDSALYFCASSSRTSGSPETQYFGPGTRLLVL.

The J gene is TRBJ2-1, the V gene TRBV29-1, with 14 positions matching TRBD2. This CDR3 is built from 13 residues. Germline CDR1 is SQVTM and CDR2 is ANQGSEA. Trimming took 8 bases from V and 5 from J; bases not matched to a gene: 2. CDR3 in amino acids: CSTGLAGDNEQFF. CDR3 nucleotide sequence: TGCAGCACGGGACTAGCGGGGGACAATGAGCAGTTCTTC.

V usage is TRBV7-9 and J usage is TRBJ1-1; D is unclear. CDR3 length: 12 amino acids. Deletions cut 11 bases from V and 1 base from J, with 11 bases between. Germline V CDR1 and CDR2: SEHNR, FQNEAQ (reference sequence). The CDR3 is CAGELENTEAFF. The CDR3 region has the DNA TGTGCCGGGGAGTTGGAGAACACTGAAGCTTTCTTT.

The genes are TRBV11-2 and TRBJ1-4; the D gene is possibly TRBD1 (6 bases). The CDR3 sequence is 16 residues long. V lost 5 bases, J lost 6 bases, and 19 bases lay in between. The germline V gene encodes CDR1 SGHAT and CDR2 FQNNGV. This CDR3 is CASSTAHRERYEKLFF. DNA for the CDR3: TGTGCCAGCAGCACGGCCCACAGGGAAAGATATGAAAAACTGTTTTTT.

The gene calls are TRBV19 and TRBJ1-5, with 8 bases matching TRBD1. V shed 6 bases and J 0 bases; nucleotides not matched to a gene: 10. Per the germline V gene, CDR1 is LNHDA and CDR2 is SQIVND (reference sequence). CDR3 length equals 17 residues. The CDR3 is CASSPNDRGTSNQPQHF. Here the CDR3 DNA reads TGTGCCAGTAGCCCAAACGACAGGGGAACTAGCAATCAGCCCCAGCATTTT.

The chain carries TRBV4-1 and TRBJ1-3; 7 bases align to TRBD1. V shed 4 bases and J 0 bases; nucleotides not matched to a gene: 9. The CDR3 loop spans 17 amino acids. The germline gives CDR1 MGHRA, CDR2 YSYEKL. The CDR3 sequence: CASSREGQLSSGNTIYF. In DNA form, the CDR3 reads TGCGCCAGCAGCCGAGAGGGACAGCTGAGCTCTGGAAACACCATATATTTT.

This clone was observed a single time. The chain has TRBV6-1 and TRBJ2-7; D is unclear. From germline, CDR1 is MNHNS and CDR2 SASEGT. CDR3 length: 11 residues. V lost 3 bases to trimming and J lost 3 bases, with 3 bases between them. CDR3 DNA: TGTGCCAGCAGTGACCGCTACGAGCAGTACTTC. Its translation: CASSDRYEQYF.

The chain uses TRBV7-2 and TRBJ1-2, with D unclear. V was clipped by 1 base and J by 8 bases, with 8 bases between them. The CDR3 spans 12 residues. Looked up from germline, CDR1 is SGHTA and CDR2 is FQGNSA. CDR3 sequence reads: CASSLGGEGYTF. The DNA for the CDR3 is TGTGCCAGCAGCTTAGGCGGGGAGGGCTACACCTTC.

The chain joins TRBV5-1 to TRBJ1-1, with 7 positions matching TRBD1. Germline loops: CDR1 SGHRS, CDR2 YFSETQ. This CDR3 spans 14 amino acids. V trimming: 4 bases; J trimming: 1 base; junction bases outside the gene matches: 4. CDR3 amino acids: CASSLNRGNTEAFF. CDR3 bases: TGCGCCAGCAGCCTGAACAGGGGGAACACTGAAGCTTTCTTT.

This clone was observed once. DNA of the CDR3: TGCGCCAGCAACTCCGGCGGGGGAAGCACTGAAGCTTTCTTT. Translating it yields CASNSGGGSTEAFF. The rearrangement joins TRBV5-1 to TRBJ1-1, with D perhaps matching TRBD1 (5 bases). Trimming removed 6 bases from V and 4 bases from J, with 16 bases in between. The germline V gene encodes CDR1 SGHRS and CDR2 YFSETQ. This CDR3 comprises 14 residues.

This chain joins TRBV6-5 and TRBJ2-7, with D perhaps matching TRBD2 (6 bases). The germline V gene has CDR1 MNHEY and CDR2 SVGAGI. The CDR3 sequence is 15 residues long. The V and J ends lost 6 bases and 7 bases respectively, with 22 bases between them. The CDR3: CASSLGGPLTGEQYF. As DNA, the CDR3 is TGTGCCAGCAGCCTCGGGGGTCCCCTCACGGGGGAGCAGTACTTC.